This T cell receptor (beta chain) was profiled in a study of T cell responses to AZD1222 COVID-19 vaccine (dated by TCRdb to about 2021). For the study in its entirety: AZD1222 recipients whose second dose came at about 4 weeks and those whose second dose came at about 12 weeks were combined into one group, since spike-specific TCR depth and breadth did not differ between the two schedules. TCR sequencing was performed for roughly 250 trial participants, of whom about 200 were given two doses of AZD1222 and around 26 were given two doses of MenACWY control vaccine. Trial participants were enrolled by age into 18-55, 56-69 and 70-plus year subgroups, with roughly 160, 29 and 62 TCR-sequenced participants respectively. Overall study outcomes, separate from this receptor: After two AZD1222 doses, spike-specific TCR breadth and depth were significantly higher than at day 0 and than in MenACWY recipients. The 56-69-year group was small, and its depth increase did not reach significance, likely because of low power. Vaccine-associated CD4 TCRs spanned the whole spike protein, with dominant responses in regions 160-218 and 743-854. No day 14 peak-response samples were available, so repertoires were characterized only after the peak T cell response. Participants were mostly white British, with more females than males. The authors suggested clonal diversity may have been underestimated. Conclusions about previously exposed vaccinees are limited because only six or seven AZD1222 recipients were SARS-CoV-2 seropositive at baseline. Epitopes outside the regions mutated in the B.1.351 and B.1.1.7 variants were reportedly recognized by nearly half of the unique spike-specific TCRs.

The CDR3 regions of human TCRbeta chains were analyzed by immunosequencing. In the original analysis: TCRs in the repertoires were compared against a reference library of SARS-CoV-2-specific TCRs that had been generated with the MIRA antigen-specificity platform. Breadth was defined as the fraction of unique TCRs that were SARS-CoV-2-associated. Depth was defined as the fraction of total T cells that were SARS-CoV-2-associated. Using the MIRA data, each spike-specific TCR was assigned both to the spike region to which the TCR was reactive and to a CD4 or CD8 class. Log10-transformed breadth and depth values were compared by one-way ANOVA with Sidak's multiple comparisons tests. The table was pulled from immuneACCESS by TCRdb, which kept in-frame rearrangements only. Such tables lose some clones; where checked, under half of the loss comes from unresolved V genes, and the rest has no known cause. V, J and clone size derive from that table, while D and trimming were established from the DNA sequence. The sample table shows 100,000 to 150,000 clones, and 70% to 90% are seen once. Under 5% of the sample lies in the top ten.

From the cysteine through the phenylalanine, the CDR3 covers 13 amino acids. Only the CDR3 portion is preserved as DNA: 39 bases, with reading frame beginning at the first base. V is cut by 4 bases and J by 6 bases, and the space between the germline ends is 12 bases. CDR1 SGHVS and CDR2 FQNEAQ are derived from the germline V gene. This clone was detected a few times. No antigen is known for it. Base qualities are missing; no much larger clone stands one base away. Explained via the paper, the time point label denotes: baseline before first vaccination. Vaccinee samples came from UK trials COV001 and COV002, including a single-blind randomized controlled phase 2/3 trial of AZD1222 (ChAdOx1 nCoV-19) in healthy adults. For TCRbeta chain sequencing, PBMC samples were collected from trial participants at day 0 and at day 28 after the second dose.

The TCR was taken from an adult in good health. Here the chain combines TRBV7-8 and TRBJ1-2; the D gene remains uncertain. The input for sequencing was peripheral blood, taken on day 0 of AZD1222 vaccination. The DNA is as follows: TGTGCCAGCAGCTCTCCCAACAATCATGGCTACACCTTC. Translated, this gives CASSSPNNHGYTF.